Here is one TCR beta chain with its context. The data originate from a study of T cells in Graves' hyperthyroidism and ophthalmopathy. The overall study: Peripheral blood draws took place at initial diagnosis, ahead of any treatment.

Amplification targeted TCR beta CDR3 regions from RNA transcripts. With the HTBI primer set, the TCR CDR3 went through a first round of RT-PCR. TCRdb recomputed calls from the multiplex PCR reads with MiXCR, one row per CDR3 protein. This repertoire shows about 600,000 distinct CDR3 sequences, about 14% found once; its top ten account for roughly 7%. This CDR3 region has 11 residues. V shed 2 bases and J shed 8 bases, with 4 bases lying between them. Looked up from germline, CDR1 is MDHEN and CDR2 is SYDVKM. The chain carries TRBV28 and TRBJ1-3; D gene uncertain. The clonotype originates from a woman under 30 with Graves' ophthalmopathy. Input material: blood. The CDR3 protein is CASSLRYTIYF. CDR3 coding DNA: TGTGCCAGCAGTTTAAGATACACCATATATTTT.